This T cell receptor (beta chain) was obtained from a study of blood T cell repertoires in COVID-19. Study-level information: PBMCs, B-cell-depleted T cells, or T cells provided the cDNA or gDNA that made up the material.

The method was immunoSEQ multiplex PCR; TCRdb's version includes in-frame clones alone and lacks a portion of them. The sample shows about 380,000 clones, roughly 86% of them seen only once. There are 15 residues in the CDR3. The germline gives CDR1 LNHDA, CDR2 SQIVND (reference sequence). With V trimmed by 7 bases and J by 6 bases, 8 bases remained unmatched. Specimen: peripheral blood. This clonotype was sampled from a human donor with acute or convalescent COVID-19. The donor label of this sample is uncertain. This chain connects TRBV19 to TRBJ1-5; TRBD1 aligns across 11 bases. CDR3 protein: CASTPDRGLGQPQHF. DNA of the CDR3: TGTGCCAGTACTCCGGACAGGGGGCTTGGTCAGCCCCAGCATTTT.